Below, 4 T cell receptor beta chains from the same sample are listed, as sequenced in a study of shared clonotypes between healthy human individuals. Only in-frame clones appear in the TCRdb table, and some are missing; sequencing was by immunoSEQ multiplex PCR. This table has nearly 1 million clones, about three quarters appearing once. The sequenced sample consisted of memory CD4+ T cells sorted from blood. The subset was: CD45RA-negative fraction. The receptors here all came from a man between 18 and 35 years old in good health.

The V call is TRBV7-6, the J call TRBJ1-3; no definite D call. There are 16 residues in the CDR3. CDR1 and CDR2 from the germline V gene are SGHVS and FNYEAQ. V lost 1 base, J lost 0 bases, and 10 bases lay in between. In DNA, the CDR3 is TGTGCCAGCAGCTTAGGTGTTCTCAGCTCTGGAAACACCATATATTTT. Protein sequence: CASSLGVLSSGNTIYF.

This clone was picked up a small number of times. V usage is TRBV6-5 and J usage is TRBJ2-1, with TRBD2 identical over 11 bases. CDR1 and CDR2 (germline): MNHEY, SVGAGI. J was trimmed by 4 bases and V by 8 bases; bases with no gene match: 7. This CDR3 contains 15 residues. The CDR3 DNA is TGTGCCAGCCGGGCTAGCGGGGGGCTATACAATGAGCAGTTCTTC. As protein: CASRASGGLYNEQFF.

This sequence joins TRBV6-1 and TRBJ2-7; 7 bases are shared with TRBD1. The junction had 5 bases not matched to a gene; V was cut back by 5 bases and J by 4 bases. The germline V gene encodes CDR1 MNHNS and CDR2 SASEGT. The CDR3 is 13 residues long. The chain's CDR3 is CASSMTGMYEQYF. The CDR3 DNA reads as TGTGCCAGCAGTATGACAGGGATGTACGAGCAGTACTTC.

V gene TRBV11-2 combines with J gene TRBJ2-7, with a tentative D call TRBD2 (5 bases). This CDR3 region has 13 residues. Germline V CDR1 and CDR2: SGHAT, FQNNGV. The V end lost 4 bases, the J end lost 4 bases, and 11 bases lay between the germline ends. The DNA for the CDR3 is TGTGCCAGCAGCTCGGACTGGTTGTACGAGCAGTACTTC. This codes for CASSSDWLYEQYF.